This is a list of T cell receptor beta chains from one sample in a study of early T cells in non-severe SARS-CoV-2 infection. TCRdb fed the 5' RACE reads into MiXCR, producing one record per CDR3 protein. The sample lists 20,000 to 25,000 distinct CDR3 sequences; more than 4% were seen once. Sequencing input: whole blood. Source of these receptors: an adult who was a healthcare worker with PCR-confirmed SARS-CoV-2 infection or an uninfected control (not recorded which). The CDR3 runs from the conserved cysteine through the conserved F or W. D genes are given only for firm matches. Clone size appears in some rows only: once, few, many, or a class for an expanded clone.

J: TRBJ1-6; D: TRBD1; V: TRBV7-6; size: medium-sized; CDR3: CASSPAGTGGFNSPLHF; DNA: TGTGCCAGCAGCCCAGCGGGGACAGGGGGCTTTAATTCACCCCTCCACTTT
J: TRBJ2-7; D: NA; V: TRBV18; size: NA; CDR3: CASSPDRSHEQYF; DNA: TGTGCCAGCTCACCTGACAGATCCCACGAGCAGTACTTC
J: TRBJ1-1; D: TRBD1; V: TRBV29-1; size: NA; CDR3: CSGGQGGTEAFF; DNA: TGCAGCGGCGGACAGGGGGGGACTGAAGCTTTCTTT
J: TRBJ2-5; D: NA; V: TRBV27; size: many; CDR3: CASSYRGQETQYF; DNA: TGTGCCAGCAGTTACCGGGGCCAAGAGACCCAGTACTTC
J: TRBJ2-1; D: TRBD2; V: TRBV24-1; size: many; CDR3: CATSDFKRGSHNEQFF; DNA: TGTGCCACCAGTGATTTCAAGCGGGGGTCCCACAATGAGCAGTTCTTC
J: TRBJ1-1; D: NA; V: TRBV12-3/TRBV12-4; size: NA; CDR3: CASSSLQGILNTEAFF; DNA: TGTGCCAGCAGTTCGTTGCAGGGGATATTGAACACTGAAGCTTTCTTT
J: TRBJ2-7; D: NA; V: TRBV20-1; size: NA; CDR3: CSARSGSGAYEQYF; DNA: TGCAGTGCTAGAAGCGGGTCAGGGGCATACGAGCAGTACTTC
J: TRBJ2-1; D: NA; V: TRBV11-2; size: NA; CDR3: CASSLDSYNEQFF; DNA: TGTGCCAGCAGCTTAGATTCCTACAATGAGCAGTTCTTC
J: TRBJ2-7; D: NA; V: TRBV29-1; size: few; CDR3: CSVRPNSYEQYF; DNA: TGCAGCGTGAGGCCGAATTCCTACGAGCAGTACTTC
J: TRBJ2-3; D: TRBD1; V: TRBV7-2; size: many; CDR3: CASTRGLAATQYF; DNA: TGTGCCAGCACCAGGGGGCTAGCCGCTACGCAGTATTTT
J: TRBJ1-1; D: NA; V: TRBV7-2; size: many; CDR3: CASSLMTEGENTEAFF; DNA: TGTGCCAGCAGCCTAATGACTGAGGGGGAAAACACTGAAGCTTTCTTT
J: TRBJ2-3; D: TRBD1; V: TRBV11-3; size: many; CDR3: CASSAEGQSTDTQYF; DNA: TGTGCCAGCAGCGCCGAGGGACAGAGCACAGATACGCAGTATTTT
J: TRBJ1-6; D: NA; V: TRBV4-1; size: NA; CDR3: CASSQDIRVLNSPLHF; DNA: TGCGCCAGCAGCCAAGATATCAGGGTTTTAAATTCACCCCTCCACTTT
J: TRBJ1-1; D: TRBD1; V: TRBV12-3/TRBV12-4; size: few; CDR3: CASSPQGGTEAFF; DNA: TGTGCCAGCAGTCCGCAGGGGGGCACTGAAGCTTTCTTT
J: TRBJ2-1; D: TRBD2; V: TRBV11-2; size: few; CDR3: CASSRMIPGTSRANEQFF; DNA: TGTGCCAGCAGCCGAATGATTCCCGGGACTAGTCGGGCCAATGAGCAGTTCTTC
J: TRBJ2-7; D: NA; V: TRBV29-1; size: NA; CDR3: CSITRAYEQYF; DNA: TGCAGTATCACTAGGGCCTACGAGCAGTACTTC
J: TRBJ1-3; D: NA; V: TRBV9; size: NA; CDR3: CASSVGLDTRTSPGNTIYF; DNA: TGTGCCAGCAGCGTAGGATTAGATACGCGAACAAGCCCTGGAAACACCATATATTTT
J: TRBJ1-1; D: NA; V: TRBV12-3/TRBV12-4; size: many; CDR3: CASSPRSGGNTEAFF; DNA: TGTGCCAGCAGTCCCCGATCCGGAGGCAACACTGAAGCTTTCTTT
J: TRBJ2-7; D: NA; V: TRBV28; size: many; CDR3: CASRAQVYEQYF; DNA: TGTGCCAGCAGGGCGCAGGTATACGAGCAGTACTTC
J: TRBJ2-2; D: NA; V: TRBV24-1; size: many; CDR3: CATSDPRVGRAGELFF; DNA: TGTGCCACCAGTGATCCCCGTGTTGGGAGAGCCGGGGAGCTGTTTTTT
J: TRBJ2-7; D: NA; V: TRBV19; size: medium-sized; CDR3: CASSIGPSSYEQYF; DNA: TGTGCCAGTAGTATTGGCCCGAGCTCCTACGAGCAGTACTTC
J: TRBJ1-5; D: NA; V: TRBV19; size: many; CDR3: CASSIGLGDNQPQHF; DNA: TGTGCCAGTAGTATCGGGTTAGGGGACAATCAGCCCCAGCATTTT
J: TRBJ2-5; D: TRBD2; V: TRBV6-5; size: few; CDR3: CASSYRAGGQGETQYF; DNA: TGTGCCAGCAGTTACCGAGCGGGGGGCCAGGGAGAGACCCAGTACTTC
J: TRBJ1-1; D: TRBD1; V: TRBV18; size: few; CDR3: CASSPVGTGGTEAFF; DNA: TGTGCCAGCTCACCAGTCGGGACAGGGGGCACTGAAGCTTTCTTT
J: TRBJ1-1; D: NA; V: TRBV20-1; size: many; CDR3: CSAIPRGGAFF; DNA: TGCAGTGCTATCCCCCGGGGGGGTGCTTTCTTT
J: TRBJ1-1; D: TRBD1; V: TRBV29-1; size: NA; CDR3: CSLLQPRGRYTEAFF; DNA: TGCAGCCTTCTCCAACCGAGGGGGCGATACACTGAAGCTTTCTTT
J: TRBJ2-1; D: TRBD2; V: TRBV10-1; size: medium-sized; CDR3: CASSDLSGGYNEQFF; DNA: TGCGCCAGCAGTGATCTTAGCGGGGGATACAATGAGCAGTTCTTC
J: TRBJ2-3; D: NA; V: TRBV11-2; size: few; CDR3: CASSLYPIKKSTDTQYF; DNA: TGTGCCAGCAGCTTATACCCGATCAAAAAGAGCACAGATACGCAGTATTTT
J: TRBJ1-2; D: TRBD1; V: TRBV10-1; size: medium-sized; CDR3: CASSDNSGSGTGFYGYTF; DNA: TGCGCCAGCAGTGATAATTCTGGCTCCGGGACAGGCTTCTATGGCTACACCTTC
J: TRBJ2-3; D: NA; V: TRBV4-1; size: many; CDR3: CASSQDRSGGTDTQYF; DNA: TGCGCCAGCAGCCAAGACCGCTCGGGGGGCACAGATACGCAGTATTTT
J: TRBJ2-7; D: NA; V: TRBV11-2; size: few; CDR3: CASSLPGRSYEQYF; DNA: TGTGCCAGCAGCTTACCCGGGCGGTCCTACGAGCAGTACTTC
J: TRBJ2-7; D: NA; V: TRBV3-1; size: many; CDR3: CASSRGLKSTYEQYF; DNA: TGTGCCAGCAGTCGAGGACTGAAAAGTACCTACGAGCAGTACTTC
J: TRBJ2-5; D: NA; V: TRBV6-2/TRBV6-3; size: NA; CDR3: CASSSTTRNQETQYF; DNA: TGTGCCAGCAGTTCCACGACACGCAACCAAGAGACCCAGTACTTC
J: TRBJ2-3; D: NA; V: TRBV6-4; size: many; CDR3: CASSVDTGDTQYF; DNA: TGTGCCAGCAGTGTCGACACCGGAGATACGCAGTATTTT
J: TRBJ1-1; D: NA; V: TRBV6-2/TRBV6-3; size: many; CDR3: CASRSGHINTEAFF; DNA: TGTGCCAGCAGGTCGGGACACATAAACACTGAAGCTTTCTTT
J: TRBJ1-1; D: TRBD1; V: TRBV13; size: many; CDR3: CASSWGQGEAFF; DNA: TGTGCCAGCAGCTGGGGACAGGGTGAAGCTTTCTTT
J: TRBJ1-5; D: NA; V: TRBV7-9; size: few; CDR3: CASSLSGSDQPQHF; DNA: TGTGCCAGCAGCTTATCGGGTTCCGATCAGCCCCAGCATTTT
J: TRBJ1-4; D: NA; V: TRBV7-9; size: NA; CDR3: CASSFRETNEKLFF; DNA: TGTGCCAGCAGCTTCCGGGAGACTAATGAAAAACTGTTTTTT
J: TRBJ2-3; D: NA; V: TRBV7-9; size: many; CDR3: CASRKFGDSTDTQYF; DNA: TGTGCCAGCCGAAAGTTTGGGGACTCTACAGATACGCAGTATTTT
J: TRBJ1-1; D: NA; V: TRBV20-1; size: few; CDR3: CSASDQNTEAFF; DNA: TGCAGTGCTAGCGACCAGAACACTGAAGCTTTCTTT
J: TRBJ2-3; D: NA; V: TRBV10-2; size: NA; CDR3: CASSESSQGLVDTQYF; DNA: TGCGCCAGCAGTGAGTCAAGTCAGGGCCTTGTGGATACGCAGTATTTT
J: TRBJ1-4; D: TRBD1; V: TRBV27; size: many; CDR3: CASTEWGTGGRKLFF; DNA: TGTGCCAGCACCGAATGGGGGACAGGGGGACGGAAACTGTTTTTT
J: TRBJ2-2; D: NA; V: TRBV28; size: many; CDR3: CASSRGGTATGELFF; DNA: TGTGCCAGCAGCCGGGGCGGGACGGCCACCGGGGAGCTGTTTTTT
J: TRBJ1-4; D: NA; V: TRBV15; size: many; CDR3: CATSRRSEKLFF; DNA: TGTGCCACCAGCAGACGAAGCGAAAAACTGTTTTTT
J: TRBJ1-2; D: NA; V: TRBV10-2; size: many; CDR3: CASSRQTTNYGYTF; DNA: TGCGCCAGCAGCCGACAGACAACTAACTATGGCTACACCTTC
J: TRBJ1-2; D: NA; V: TRBV14; size: few; CDR3: CASSQDTGPVNGYTF; DNA: TGTGCCAGCAGCCAAGATACTGGACCGGTGAATGGCTACACCTTC
J: TRBJ1-3; D: NA; V: TRBV6-2/TRBV6-3; size: many; CDR3: CARTRDVGNTIYF; DNA: TGTGCCAGGACCCGGGACGTCGGAAACACCATATATTTT
J: TRBJ2-3; D: TRBD2; V: TRBV11-3; size: few; CDR3: CASSPTGLDATDTQYF; DNA: TGTGCCAGCAGCCCCACGGGACTAGACGCCACAGATACGCAGTATTTT
J: TRBJ2-7; D: NA; V: TRBV3-1; size: NA; CDR3: CASSQGDAAYEQYF; DNA: TGTGCCAGCAGCCAAGGGGACGCCGCCTACGAGCAGTACTTC
J: TRBJ2-1; D: NA; V: TRBV7-8; size: many; CDR3: CASSLGARGPHNEQFF; DNA: TGTGCCAGCAGCTTAGGGGCACGGGGGCCCCACAATGAGCAGTTCTTC
J: TRBJ1-6; D: NA; V: TRBV6-4; size: few; CDR3: CASSIRDGVINTFYNSPLHF; DNA: TGTGCCAGCAGTATCAGGGACGGGGTGATAAATACCTTCTATAATTCACCCCTCCACTTT
J: TRBJ2-1; D: NA; V: TRBV20-1; size: few; CDR3: CSAPDWNEQFF; DNA: TGCAGTGCCCCCGATTGGAATGAGCAGTTCTTC
J: TRBJ1-2; D: NA; V: TRBV14; size: many; CDR3: CASIGTPANYGYTF; DNA: TGTGCCAGCATCGGGACCCCGGCTAACTATGGCTACACCTTC